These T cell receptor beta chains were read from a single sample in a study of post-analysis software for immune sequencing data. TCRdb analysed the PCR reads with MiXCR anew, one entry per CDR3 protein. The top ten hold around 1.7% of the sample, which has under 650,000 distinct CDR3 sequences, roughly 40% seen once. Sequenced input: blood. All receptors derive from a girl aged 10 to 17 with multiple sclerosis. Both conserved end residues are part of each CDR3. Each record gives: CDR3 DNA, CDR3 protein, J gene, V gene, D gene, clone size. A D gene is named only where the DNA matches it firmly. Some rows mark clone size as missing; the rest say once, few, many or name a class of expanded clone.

TGCAGCGTCCCCTATGGTAGCGGGAGGGCCTTAAAGCAGTTCTTC	CSVPYGSGRALKQFF	TRBJ2-1	TRBV29-1	TRBD2	.
TGTGCCAGCAGTTACTCCTTCGGGGCCTATGGCTACACCTTC	CASSYSFGAYGYTF	TRBJ1-2	TRBV6-5	.	many
TGTGCCAGCAGCCCAAACTGGGGGACAGGGGGTCGCAATGAGCAGTTCTTC	CASSPNWGTGGRNEQFF	TRBJ2-1	TRBV9	TRBD1	.
TGTGCCAGCAGCTTGGGCTTAGCGTCCCTCAGCGGTGATGAGCAGTTCTTC	CASSLGLASLSGDEQFF	TRBJ2-1	TRBV7-9	.	.
TGCAGTGCTACCGGGACAGGGGGCTTCGACACTGAAGCTTTCTTT	CSATGTGGFDTEAFF	TRBJ1-1	TRBV20-1	TRBD1	.
TGTGCCAGCAGTTTAGCCTCAACCCGACAGGGGAGACACTATGGCTACACCTTC	CASSLASTRQGRHYGYTF	TRBJ1-2	TRBV28	TRBD1	.
TGTGCCAGCAGCCCGGGGCCAGGGACCGGGGAGACTGAAGCTTTCTTT	CASSPGPGTGETEAFF	TRBJ1-1	TRBV7-3	.	.
TGTGCCAGCAGCCAAGAGGTCAAGGCGAGACAGGGCTACGAGCAGTACTTC	CASSQEVKARQGYEQYF	TRBJ2-7	TRBV4-2	TRBD1	.
TGTGCCAGCAGCCCATCACTAGCGGGAGGATATGAGCAGTTCTTC	CASSPSLAGGYEQFF	TRBJ2-1	TRBV12-3/TRBV12-4	TRBD2	.
TGTGCCATCAGAGGTGTAAGGAACACTGAAGCTTTCTTT	CAIRGVRNTEAFF	TRBJ1-1	TRBV10-3	.	.
TGTGCCAGCACCTCGGCGGGGATTTACACTGAAGCTTTCTTT	CASTSAGIYTEAFF	TRBJ1-1	TRBV12-3/TRBV12-4	.	few
TGTGCCAGTACAGGAGTTTATGGTGTACTTGACCTCACGGATACGCAGTATTTT	CASTGVYGVLDLTDTQYF	TRBJ2-3	TRBV12-3/TRBV12-4	.	.
TGCAGCGTTGACAGTGGGTCCTCGAGAAACGAGCAGTACTTC	CSVDSGSSRNEQYF	TRBJ2-7	TRBV29-1	.	few
TGTGCCAGCAGCCCATACGGCCCCGGGACAGGGGGCCCCATTCAGTACTTC	CASSPYGPGTGGPIQYF	TRBJ2-4	TRBV7-9	TRBD1	.
TGTGCCAGCAGTCTTTACCCCCAGGGGATCAATCAGCCCCAGCATTTT	CASSLYPQGINQPQHF	TRBJ1-5	TRBV12-3/TRBV12-4	.	.
TGCGCCAGCAGCCCGGAGGGGGATATCGATACGCAGTATTTT	CASSPEGDIDTQYF	TRBJ2-3	TRBV5-1	.	.
TGTGCCAGCAGAGGGTTCTTAACCCAGTACTTC	CASRGFLTQYF	TRBJ2-5	TRBV12-3/TRBV12-4	.	few
TGTGCGATGCAGGGCCCCGATGGCTACACCTTC	CAMQGPDGYTF	TRBJ1-2	TRBV28	.	.
TGTGCCAGCAGCTTAGTATCGGGTAGCGGGAGAAACGAGCAGTACTTC	CASSLVSGSGRNEQYF	TRBJ2-7	TRBV7-2	TRBD2	.
TGTGCCAGCAGCGTAGAGACAGGGTGGGCAGATACGCAGTATTTT	CASSVETGWADTQYF	TRBJ2-3	TRBV9	TRBD1	.
TGTGCCAGCCGTCCTCTTGGGCACTCACCCCTCCACTTT	CASRPLGHSPLHF	TRBJ1-6	TRBV7-9	.	.
TGTGCCAGCAGCTTTGGCCCAGCGGGAGGGCCTATGCATGAGCAGTTCTTC	CASSFGPAGGPMHEQFF	TRBJ2-1	TRBV11-1	TRBD2	.
TGTGCCAGCAGTTTATCGGGACTAAGGTATGATGAGCAGTTCTTC	CASSLSGLRYDEQFF	TRBJ2-1	TRBV12-3/TRBV12-4	TRBD2	few
TGCAGTGCTAGCATACTAGCGAATACAGATACGCAGTATTTT	CSASILANTDTQYF	TRBJ2-3	TRBV20-1	TRBD2	.
TGTGCCAGCATGCCTCCAGTGCAGGGCAGAGGAATAGGGGCCAACGTCCTGACTTTC	CASMPPVQGRGIGANVLTF	TRBJ2-6	TRBV7-9	.	.
TGTGCCAGCTCATCAAGCCTAGCGGGGGGGCTCAATGAGCAGTTCTTC	CASSSSLAGGLNEQFF	TRBJ2-1	TRBV18	TRBD2	.
TGTGCCAGCACCCCGGGGGGTAGAGGGCACAATGAGCAGTTCTTC	CASTPGGRGHNEQFF	TRBJ2-1	TRBV7-2	TRBD2	few
TGTGCCAGCAGCCTACGACTAGCGGGGGGGGTAGGGACCCAGTACTTC	CASSLRLAGGVGTQYF	TRBJ2-5	TRBV7-2	TRBD2	.
TGTGCCAGCAGCTTCGGGACTGGACTCACAGATACGCAGTATTTT	CASSFGTGLTDTQYF	TRBJ2-3	TRBV27	.	few
TGCAGCGACCGACAGGAAACCTATGGCTACACCTTC	CSDRQETYGYTF	TRBJ1-2	TRBV29-1	.	.
TGCGCCAGCAGCCCGGACAGGGGGTACGATGAGCAGTTCTTC	CASSPDRGYDEQFF	TRBJ2-1	TRBV5-1	TRBD1	few
TGCGCCAGCAGCTTGGGGGACGTCTCCTACAATGAGCAGTTCTTC	CASSLGDVSYNEQFF	TRBJ2-1	TRBV5-1	.	.
TGTGCCAGCAGCTTAGACTTCGGGGACGAGACCCAGTACTTC	CASSLDFGDETQYF	TRBJ2-5	TRBV7-2	.	.
TGTGCCAGCCTCCGCCGGGGGGCAGAAGATACGCAGTATTTT	CASLRRGAEDTQYF	TRBJ2-3	TRBV2	.	.
TGCGCCAGCAGCCAAGATCAGCTCGGGGAGGATTTTTCCTACGAGCAGTACTTC	CASSQDQLGEDFSYEQYF	TRBJ2-7	TRBV4-1	.	few
TGCAGCGCCCACGACAGGGTGTCTGGGGCCAACGTCCTGACTTTC	CSAHDRVSGANVLTF	TRBJ2-6	TRBV29-1	TRBD1	.
TGTGCCAGCAGCCACTCTAGCGGCGGGGCCTACAATGAGCAGTTCTTC	CASSHSSGGAYNEQFF	TRBJ2-1	TRBV3-1	TRBD2	few
TGTGCCAGCAGCTTAGTCGGGCTAGCGGGGGGGCCCGGGGAGACCCAGTACTTC	CASSLVGLAGGPGETQYF	TRBJ2-5	TRBV11-2	TRBD2	many
TGCAGTGCGAGAGTCCCTGGGGACAACGGCTACACCTTC	CSARVPGDNGYTF	TRBJ1-2	TRBV20-1	.	.
TGTGCCAGCAGCTTAAGCCCAACAGCGAACACTGAAGCTTTCTTT	CASSLSPTANTEAFF	TRBJ1-1	TRBV11-3	.	.
TGCGCCAGCAGGGCGGGACTAGCGGGGGGGCCACCAGATACGCAGTATTTT	CASRAGLAGGPPDTQYF	TRBJ2-3	TRBV5-1	TRBD2	.
TGTGCCAGCAGTTTACCTGGACAGACAGAGACCCAGTACTTC	CASSLPGQTETQYF	TRBJ2-5	TRBV6-6	.	few
TGTGCCAGCAGCTCCCCCCTCCGGGACATTAGAGGAGATACGCAGTATTTT	CASSSPLRDIRGDTQYF	TRBJ2-3	TRBV7-2	.	few
TGTGCCAGCAGACCAACAGGGCGGGAGACCCAGTACTTC	CASRPTGRETQYF	TRBJ2-5	TRBV27	.	few
TGTGCCAGCAGCTTGGGTTTTTCGGACAGGTCTAATCAGCCCCAGCATTTT	CASSLGFSDRSNQPQHF	TRBJ1-5	TRBV7-2	TRBD1	.
TGTGCCAGCAGCTTAACGTCAGGGTCCCCCTCCTACGAGCAGTACTTC	CASSLTSGSPSYEQYF	TRBJ2-7	TRBV6-5	.	few
TGTGCCAGCAGTCGAGGGAAGGGCGAGCAGTACTTC	CASSRGKGEQYF	TRBJ2-7	TRBV6-6	.	.
TGCGCCAGCAGCTTGGACAGTGGGACAGCCGGGGAGCTGTTTTTT	CASSLDSGTAGELFF	TRBJ2-2	TRBV5-1	TRBD1	few
TGCGCCAGCAGCTCGGGACAGGGGAGCGTAGGGAATGGCTACACCTTC	CASSSGQGSVGNGYTF	TRBJ1-2	TRBV5-1	TRBD1	.
TGTGCCAGCAGCTTAGTATTCGGGGTAATCCAAGAGACCCAGTACTTC	CASSLVFGVIQETQYF	TRBJ2-5	TRBV11-2	.	few
TGTGCCAGTTTAGCGGGAGTGGTCGATGAGCAGTACTTC	CASLAGVVDEQYF	TRBJ2-5	TRBV12-3/TRBV12-4	TRBD2	.
TGTGCCAGCAGTTACACACCCGTGGGGGCCTACACCTTC	CASSYTPVGAYTF	TRBJ1-2	TRBV12-3/TRBV12-4	.	many
TGTGCCAGCAGCTACGCGGACATGTTCTATGGCTACACCTTC	CASSYADMFYGYTF	TRBJ1-2	TRBV12-3/TRBV12-4	.	.
TGTGGATCCGGGCAAATCAACACTGAAGCTTTCTTT	CGSGQINTEAFF	TRBJ1-1	TRBV6-6	.	.
TGTGCCAGCAGCCAGGTCGGGAGGGAAACAGATACGCAGTATTTT	CASSQVGRETDTQYF	TRBJ2-3	TRBV4-2	TRBD2	few
TGTGCCAGCAGCTGGGAGGGGACGAACAATGAGCAGTTCTTC	CASSWEGTNNEQFF	TRBJ2-1	TRBV5-5	TRBD2	.